The entry that follows covers one TCR beta chain sequence. The read terminates 3 residues before the CDR3 end, so the remaining end is supplied by the germline J gene. The repertoire was sequenced with immunoSEQ multiplex PCR; TCRdb's copy has only in-frame clones and lacks some. The sample is made up of fewer than 40,000 clones, and the top ten hold approximately 1.5% of it. Per the germline V gene, CDR1 is SGHNT and CDR2 is YENEEA. V trimming: 1 base; J trimming: 5 bases; junction bases outside the gene matches: 4. This CDR3 is 15 amino acids long. This entry is derived from a study of T cells in women clearing cervical HPV infection. Background on the study: HLA type could not be excluded as a confounder.

The TCR comes from a woman between 18 and 69 years old with a cervical HPV16 infection that either progressed to CIN3+ or cleared (not recorded which). The chain has TRBV11-3 and TRBJ2-1, with TRBD2 matching 8 bases. Sequencing was done on a sample of blood buffy coat. CDR3 bases read: TGTGCCAGCAGCTTAGGGACTAGCCGCCACAATGAG. Translated: CASSLGTSRHNE. The entire CDR3 sequence reads CASSLGTSRHNEQFF.